This T cell receptor (beta chain) emerged from a study of response to subunit inactivated influenza vaccine. Study findings and constraints: Each seasonal influenza vaccination, the authors suggested, recruits few new T cells.

A remark on this clonotype: What it binds is not known.

TCRdb recomputed calls from the RT-PCR reads with MiXCR, one row per CDR3 protein. The sample consists of around 530,000 distinct CDR3 sequences, around 11% of them appearing once. Germline V gene sequence: CDR1 KGHSH, CDR2 LQKENI. The CDR3 loop spans 14 amino acids. The J segment lost 15 bases and the V segment lost 5 bases, leaving 15 bases of the junction unmatched. The specimen was PBMCs from blood, collected on the day of vaccination. This TCR came from a man in his forties or fifties who received an inactivated influenza vaccine. The chain employs TRBV18 and TRBJ2-1; TRBD2 aligns across 8 bases. DNA for the CDR3: TGTGCCAGCTCAACCACCGTTATACGGGAGGGATCGTTCTTC. The encoded protein is CASSTTVIREGSFF.